One sample yielded the 12 T cell receptor beta chains listed below, sequenced in a study of STAT3 mutations in large granular lymphocyte leukemia. Data came from immunoSEQ multiplex PCR; TCRdb stores just in-frame clones and leaves some out. The data contain about 9,400 clones, roughly nine tenths of them seen just once; the ten biggest clones take up 75% to 85%. These receptors' targets are unknown. Whole-study results and caveats: Every T-LGLL patient had at least one immunodominant TCRbeta clonotype.

The sequencing sample was made of peripheral blood mononuclear cells. Source of these receptors: a man older than 75 with T-cell large granular lymphocyte leukemia. Some clones in this sample may be carry-over from other donors' samples.

CDR3 amino acids: CASSQESGGVNGELFF. DNA of the CDR3: TGCGCCAGCAGCCAAGAGAGCGGGGGGGTTAACGGGGAGCTGTTTTTT. This rearrangement joins TRBV4-1 to TRBJ2-2; 10 positions match TRBD2. Germline assignment: CDR1 MGHRA and CDR2 YSYEKL. V was clipped by 0 bases and J by 7 bases; unmatched bases: 5. The CDR3 totals 16 residues.

This clone was detected only once. The chain recombines TRBV19 with TRBJ1-1, with 7 positions matching TRBD1. V shed 6 bases, J shed 7 bases, and the junction held 11 bases outside the gene matches. Looked up from germline, CDR1 is LNHDA and CDR2 is SQIVND (reference sequence). The CDR3 sequence is 14 residues long. DNA of the CDR3: TGTGCCAGTAGCCACGGGACAGCGCCAAATGAAGCTTTCTTT. Protein sequence: CASSHGTAPNEAFF.

In this sample, this clone turned up a few times. V is TRBV11-3 and J is TRBJ2-5; 10 bases fit TRBD1. The J segment lost 5 bases and the V segment lost 5 bases, leaving 14 bases of the junction unmatched. CDR3 length equals 17 residues. CDR1 SGHNT and CDR2 YENEEA come from the germline V gene. CDR3 DNA sequence: TGTGCCAGCAGCGCCGTTCCCGGGACAGGGGAAAACGAGACCCAGTACTTC. It codes for CASSAVPGTGENETQYF. The full variable domain, completed using reference TRBV11-3 and TRBJ2-5, is EAGVVQSPRYKIIEKKQPVAFWCNPISGHNTLYWYLQNLGQGPELLIRYENEEAVDDSQLPKDRFSAERLKGVDSTLKIQPAELGDSAVYLCASSAVPGTGENETQYFGPGTRLLVL.

This clone was picked up a small number of times. J is TRBJ2-3 and V is TRBV25-1; 7 bases are a match to TRBD2. Germline-derived CDR1 and CDR2 are MGHDK and SYGVNS. V dropped 2 bases and J dropped 6; count of bases not matched to a gene: 5. The CDR3 is 14 amino acids. The CDR3 is CASSEQLAPDTQYF. CDR3 in DNA: TGTGCCAGCAGTGAACAACTAGCGCCTGATACGCAGTATTTT.

This sequence joins TRBV5-1 and TRBJ2-3; no clear D. This CDR3 comprises 18 residues. Germline CDR1 reads SGHRS; CDR2 reads YFSETQ. The germline V and J ends were trimmed by 4 bases and 2 bases, with 23 bases remaining between them. The CDR3, as DNA: TGCGCCAGCAGCCCCTCTCGAGCCTCAGCGACCACCACAGATACGCAGTATTTT. Residues: CASSPSRASATTTDTQYF.

The CDR3 bases are TGTGCCAGCAGCTTTCAGGCGGCGGGGGGGACAGGGAACTATGGCTACACCTTC. Translating it yields CASSFQAAGGTGNYGYTF. The chain recombines TRBV7-6 with TRBJ1-2, with 9 bases aligning to TRBD1. The CDR3 sequence is 18 residues long. In germline, CDR1 is SGHVS, CDR2 FNYEAQ. Losses at the gene ends were 3 bases for V and 2 bases for J; bases not matched to a gene: 13.

This chain joins TRBV10-2 and TRBJ1-2, with TRBD1 as a possible D gene (6 bases). V was shortened by 2 bases and J by 3 bases, with 19 bases between the two germline ends. The germline gives CDR1 WSHSY, CDR2 SAAADI. The CDR3 contains 17 residues. The CDR3 spells CASSERGARGIHYGYTF. The CDR3, as DNA: TGCGCCAGCAGTGAGAGGGGGGCGAGGGGTATCCACTATGGCTACACCTTC.

The sample holds a few counts of this clone. V usage is TRBV18 and J usage is TRBJ2-7; 8 nucleotides align to TRBD1. In germline, CDR1 is KGHSH, CDR2 LQKENI. This CDR3 is built from 17 residues. J was trimmed by 2 bases and V by 4 bases; bases with no gene match: 13. The DNA of the CDR3 is TGTGCCAGCTCACTAAAAGGTTCCGGGACAGGCCCCTACGAGCAGTACTTC. It codes for CASSLKGSGTGPYEQYF.

The chain is built from TRBV6-5 and TRBJ2-2; no firm D call. This CDR3 has 14 residues. V lost 0 bases, J lost 6 bases, and 8 bases lay in between. The germline V gene encodes CDR1 MNHEY and CDR2 SVGAGI. CDR3 sequence reads: CASSYSSDAGELFF. CDR3 DNA sequence: TGTGCCAGCAGTTACTCGAGTGATGCCGGGGAGCTGTTTTTT.

The rearrangement links TRBV29-1 to TRBJ1-5, with D possibly TRBD1 on 6 matching bases. CDR1 SQVTM and CDR2 ANQGSEA come from the germline V gene. Deletions cut 4 bases from V and 7 bases from J, with 11 bases between. The CDR3 spans 12 residues. The DNA of the CDR3 is TGCAGCGTTGGGGGGGGCGGCCAGCCCCAGCATTTT. Translating it yields CSVGGGGQPQHF.

This rearrangement joins TRBV7-2 to TRBJ1-5; TRBD1 might be the D (6 bases). The CDR3 extends over 15 amino acids. Trimming stripped 3 bases from V and 9 bases from J, with 18 bases between. Germline V gives CDR1 SGHTA, CDR2 FQGNSA. CDR3 sequence: CASSLSPPGAWPQHF. The CDR3 nucleotides are TGTGCCAGCAGCTTGTCCCCCCCAGGGGCATGGCCCCAGCATTTT.

J is TRBJ2-7 and V is TRBV6-1, with a tentative D call TRBD1 (5 bases). This CDR3 has 15 amino acids. Germline V gene data show CDR1 as MNHNS and CDR2 as SASEGT. V lost 0 bases and J lost 2, with 11 bases in between. The CDR3 reads CASSEAQGFAYEQYF. CDR3 sequence (DNA): TGTGCCAGCAGTGAAGCGCAGGGTTTCGCCTACGAGCAGTACTTC.